This T cell receptor beta chain was documented in a study of monozygotic twins with inflammatory bowel disease. Findings of the study overall: IBD-affected twins scored below their healthy co-twins in TCRbeta diversity (inverse Simpson). Similarity of repertoires did not differ between concordant and discordant twins, possibly from limited power. Varied immunosuppressive treatments among patients may have increased repertoire variability. The analysis failed to separate different T cell subtypes.

The CDR3 totals 16 residues. In germline, CDR1 is SQVTM, CDR2 ANQGSEA. About this clonotype: Its specificity is unknown.

TCRdb reprocessed the 5' RACE reads and keeps a single row for each CDR3 protein, giving no DNA. The sample features fewer than 450,000 distinct CDR3 sequences, with roughly 2.6% in its top ten. Sequencing was performed on blood. This TCR came from a human donor with ulcerative colitis or Crohn's disease, or a healthy co-twin of an affected twin (not recorded which). The rearrangement links TRBV29-1 to TRBJ2-4. CDR3 residues: CSVSQLAVGAKNIQYF.